One and the same sample provided the 15 T cell receptor beta chains below, sequenced in a study of OX40 agonist ivuxolimab in advanced cancers. Libraries came from the immunoSEQ multiplex PCR assay. TCRdb retrieved this table from immuneACCESS and kept in-frame rearrangements only. Not all clones are present; in checked studies, unresolved V genes account for under half, and no reason is known for the remainder. The sample includes roughly 73,000 clones, with about 82% observed a single time. Jointly, the top ten make up approximately 1.1% of the sample. This specimen was CD4+ or CD8+ T cells sorted from blood, taken in a trial of the OX40 agonist ivuxolimab. Receptor source: an adult with an advanced solid tumor such as melanoma, head and neck, liver or kidney cancer.

The chain couples TRBV15 to TRBJ1-5; TRBD1 might be the D (6 bases). Trimming left V 0 bases short and J 4 bases short, with 7 bases between. This CDR3 contains 14 residues. Germline CDR1 is LNHNV and CDR2 is YYDKDF (reference sequence). The CDR3 here is CATSREGANQPQHF. The CDR3 region has the DNA TGTGCCACCAGCAGAGAGGGGGCGAATCAGCCCCAGCATTTT.

The CDR3 DNA is TGCGCCAGCAGCTTGAGGATGCGGGAAGATACGCAGTATTTT. Residues: CASSLRMREDTQYF. J is TRBJ2-3 and V is TRBV5-1, with a possible D match to TRBD2 (6 bases). This CDR3 is built from 14 residues. Deletions cut 1 base from V and 5 bases from J, with 11 bases between. Germline V gene lookup returns CDR1 SGHRS and CDR2 YFSETQ.

This rearrangement joins TRBV10-2 to TRBJ2-7, with D perhaps matching TRBD1 (6 bases). Trimming left V 4 bases short and J 7 bases short, with 11 bases between. The CDR3 has 12 residues. CDR1 is WSHSY and CDR2 is SAAADI in the germline V gene. CDR3 sequence reads: CASSGQVVEQYF. The CDR3 DNA sequence: TGCGCCAGCAGTGGACAGGTTGTGGAGCAGTACTTC.

The V and J genes are TRBV7-2 and TRBJ2-7; possibly TRBD2 for D (5 bases). V was shortened by 1 base and J by 5 bases, with 12 bases between the two germline ends. CDR3 length equals 14 residues. CDR1 and CDR2 from the germline V gene are SGHTA and FQGNSA. CDR3 region: CASSLGLAANEQYF. The CDR3 DNA follows: TGTGCCAGCAGCTTAGGGCTAGCTGCCAACGAGCAGTACTTC.

The chain combines TRBV6-5 with TRBJ1-1; a possible D gene is TRBD1 (5 bases). V was shortened by 2 bases and J by 6 bases, with 16 bases between the two germline ends. This CDR3 has 15 amino acids. CDR1 and CDR2 from the germline V gene are MNHEY and SVGAGI. CDR3 protein: CASSYGAGVVAEAFF. CDR3 sequence (DNA): TGTGCCAGCAGTTACGGGGCGGGGGTTGTAGCTGAAGCTTTCTTT.

In DNA, the CDR3 is TGTGCCAGCAGTGAAGCTCGGCAGATCTACAATGAGCAGTTCTTC. It specifies CASSEARQIYNEQFF. This chain connects TRBV6-1 to TRBJ2-1; D gene uncertain. Germline V gene sequence: CDR1 MNHNS, CDR2 SASEGT. The CDR3 sequence is 15 residues long. The germline V and J ends were trimmed by 0 bases and 3 bases, with 9 bases remaining between them.

The gene calls are TRBV28 and TRBJ1-1; no firm D call. V dropped 1 base and J dropped 0 bases, with 6 bases sitting between them. The CDR3 is 14 amino acids. Germline-derived CDR1 and CDR2 are MDHEN and SYDVKM. The CDR3 DNA reads as TGTGCCAGCAGTTTATCGCTGGTGAACACTGAAGCTTTCTTT. It specifies CASSLSLVNTEAFF.

V usage is TRBV6-4 and J usage is TRBJ1-2, with D perhaps matching TRBD1 (6 bases). V gave up 8 bases and J gave up 2 bases, with 12 bases separating them. The germline V gene has CDR1 MRHNA and CDR2 SNTAGT. The length of the CDR3 is 13 residues. The CDR3, as DNA: TGTGCCAGCGCCGACAGGCCCAACTATGGCTACACCTTC. Translated, it gives CASADRPNYGYTF.

The chain recombines TRBV5-1 with TRBJ2-4; D not certain. Germline V CDR1 and CDR2: SGHRS, YFSETQ. Trimming removed 1 base from V and 4 bases from J, with 6 bases in between. The CDR3 covers 13 residues. CDR3 DNA sequence: TGCGCCAGCAGCTTGATGGCGAAAAACATTCAGTACTTC. This sequence encodes CASSLMAKNIQYF.

V and J are TRBV18 and TRBJ2-7; 11 positions agree with TRBD1. This CDR3 has 17 amino acids. V trimming: 3 bases; J trimming: 3 bases; junction bases outside the gene matches: 10. Germline CDR1 is KGHSH and CDR2 is LQKENI. The CDR3 region has the DNA TGTGCCAGCTCACCGCGGACAGGGGGCGATGGTAACTACGAGCAGTACTTC. Translated: CASSPRTGGDGNYEQYF.

This chain joins TRBV11-3 and TRBJ2-1; 10 bases match TRBD2. The CDR3 totals 15 residues. Germline trimming cut 3 bases from V and 7 bases from J; bases unmatched to any gene: 6. Germline CDR1 and CDR2: SGHNT and YENEEA. The CDR3 is CASSFSGGTTNEQFF. In DNA, the CDR3 is TGTGCCAGCAGCTTTAGCGGGGGGACCACGAATGAGCAGTTCTTC.

Only one count was recorded for this clone. This chain joins TRBV7-9 and TRBJ1-4; the D is unclear. This CDR3 comprises 14 residues. In germline, CDR1 is SEHNR, CDR2 FQNEAQ (reference sequence). V lost 3 bases and J 3 bases, leaving 8 bases between the germline ends. The DNA for the CDR3 is TGTGCCAGCAGCTTCACAGCGGCTAATGAAAAACTGTTTTTT. Its translation is CASSFTAANEKLFF.

The chain links TRBV18 to TRBJ1-2; 8 positions match TRBD1. With 2 bases clipped from V and 3 bases from J, the junction kept 8 bases outside the gene matches. The V gene's germline CDR1 is KGHSH and CDR2 LQKENI. CDR3 length: 16 amino acids. This chain's CDR3 is CASSPSGQGGDYGYTF. As DNA, the CDR3 is TGTGCCAGCTCACCATCAGGACAGGGAGGTGACTATGGCTACACCTTC.

V gene TRBV11-3 combines with J gene TRBJ2-1, with D possibly TRBD1 on 5 matching bases. The V end was cut by 4 bases, the J end by 6 bases, with 10 bases between. The CDR3 has 13 amino acids. Germline loops: CDR1 SGHNT, CDR2 YENEEA. Here the CDR3 reads CASSSRATNEQFF. CDR3 nucleotides: TGTGCCAGCAGCTCCAGGGCAACCAATGAGCAGTTCTTC.

The CDR3 nucleotides are TGCAGTGCCATCGGGACCCTGGAGCAGTTCTTC. This translates into CSAIGTLEQFF. The chain employs TRBV20-1 and TRBJ2-1, with D possibly being TRBD1 or TRBD2 (5 bases each). Looked up from germline, CDR1 is DFQATT and CDR2 is SNEGSKA (reference sequence). The length of the CDR3 is 11 residues. V dropped 6 bases and J dropped 10 bases, with 13 bases sitting between them.